This is a list of T cell receptor beta chains from one sample in a study of T cell responses to AZD1222 COVID-19 vaccine. Repertoires were generated with immunoSEQ multiplex PCR, while TCRdb's copy carries only in-frame clones and drops some. The sample includes fewer than 100,000 clones, around 90% of them seen just once. The specimen comprised peripheral blood, sampled on day 0 of AZD1222 vaccination. These receptor sequences come from an adult in good health. CDR3s include the opening cysteine and the closing phenylalanine or tryptophan. Fields, in order: D gene, V gene, J gene, clone size, CDR3 protein, CDR3 DNA. The D gene is left open where the match is weak. The size field is filled for only some rows; it gives once, few, many or a size class.

>.|TRBV27|TRBJ2-3|once
CASRASGGNTDTQYF
TGTGCCAGCAGGGCCTCGGGGGGCAACACAGATACGCAGTATTTT
>.|TRBV21-1|TRBJ2-3|.
CASSKSKLKGTSGTSTDTQYF
TGTGCCAGCAGCAAATCCAAATTAAAAGGGACTAGCGGGACTAGCACAGATACGCAGTATTTT
>.|TRBV4-1|TRBJ2-7|.
CASRSNRGTPYEQYF
TGCGCCAGCAGATCAAACCGGGGGACCCCCTACGAGCAGTACTTC
>.|TRBV19|TRBJ2-7|.
CASSMGTSSSYEQYF
TGTGCCAGTAGTATGGGGACGTCCAGCTCCTACGAGCAGTACTTC
>.|TRBV4-1|TRBJ2-2|.
CASSRAPGDTGELFF
TGCGCCAGCAGCCGAGCCCCGGGGGACACCGGGGAGCTGTTTTTT
>TRBD2|TRBV19|TRBJ2-1|few
CASSIAAGGPNEQFF
TGTGCCAGTAGTATAGCGGCGGGAGGGCCGAATGAGCAGTTCTTC
>.|TRBV3-1/TRBV3-2|TRBJ1-5|.
CASSHLARKRNSNQPQHF
TGTGCCAGCAGCCATCTCGCACGGAAAAGGAATAGCAATCAGCCCCAGCATTTT
>.|TRBV10-3|TRBJ1-1|.
CAIGAGGNTEAFF
TGTGCCATCGGGGCCGGGGGGAACACTGAAGCTTTCTTT
>.|TRBV27|TRBJ2-5|once
CASSFLSGMKETQYF
TGTGCCAGCAGTTTCCTCTCCGGGATGAAGGAGACCCAGTACTTC
>TRBD1|TRBV28|TRBJ1-2|.
CASSERQGTRSYYTF
TGTGCCAGCAGTGAACGACAGGGAACCCGGTCTTACTACACCTTC
>TRBD2|TRBV7-6|TRBJ2-1|.
CASSLVAGGSYNEQFF
TGTGCCAGCAGCTTAGTGGCGGGGGGTTCCTACAATGAGCAGTTCTTC
>.|TRBV5-1|TRBJ1-4|.
CASAQDGATNEKLFF
TGCGCCAGCGCCCAGGATGGCGCAACTAATGAAAAACTGTTTTTT
>.|TRBV15|TRBJ2-3|.
CATSRDRPDTQYF
TGTGCCACCAGCAGAGATAGGCCTGATACGCAGTATTTT
>.|TRBV9|TRBJ1-1|.
CASSVLAQGDTEAFF
TGTGCCAGCAGCGTACTAGCCCAGGGCGACACTGAAGCTTTCTTT
>.|TRBV30|TRBJ1-1|.
CAWRLQGETEAFF
TGTGCCTGGAGGCTACAAGGGGAGACTGAAGCTTTCTTT
>TRBD1|TRBV4-3|TRBJ2-3|.
CASSQAPGTVGTDTQYF
TGCGCCAGCAGCCAAGCACCCGGGACAGTCGGCACAGATACGCAGTATTTT
>TRBD1|TRBV7-8|TRBJ1-1|few
CASSVQRRSRGFSEAFF
TGTGCCAGCAGCGTCCAGCGGCGGTCCAGGGGGTTCAGTGAAGCTTTCTTT
>TRBD1|TRBV11-2|TRBJ1-2|.
CASSPTGGGGGYTF
TGTGCCAGCAGCCCGACAGGGGGCGGCGGGGGCTACACCTTC
>TRBD1|TRBV28|TRBJ2-7|.
CASSSPPQGPEQYF
TGTGCCAGCAGTTCCCCCCCACAGGGGCCCGAGCAGTACTTC
>TRBD1|TRBV3-1/TRBV3-2|TRBJ1-1|once
CASSQTTGYTEAFF
TGTGCCAGCAGCCAAACGACAGGGTACACTGAAGCTTTCTTT
>.|TRBV7-8|TRBJ1-6|few
CASSARQAWNSPLHF
TGTGCCAGCAGCGCCAGACAAGCCTGGAATTCACCCCTCCACTTT
>.|TRBV30|TRBJ1-1|.
CAWSVSTEAFF
TGTGCCTGGAGTGTAAGCACTGAAGCTTTCTTT
>.|TRBV2|TRBJ1-4|.
CASSPGGVEKLFF
TGTGCCAGCAGTCCGGGGGGAGTCGAAAAACTGTTTTTT
>.|TRBV4-1|TRBJ1-2|.
CASSQISGQEGYTF
TGCGCCAGCAGCCAGATCTCCGGGCAGGAGGGCTACACCTTC
>.|TRBV7-5|TRBJ2-6|.
CARGRFGSGANVLTF
.
>TRBD1|TRBV7-3|TRBJ2-7|.
CASSRTGTGVEQYF
TGTGCCAGCAGCCGTACCGGGACAGGGGTCGAGCAGTACTTC
>TRBD1|TRBV6-5|TRBJ1-5|.
CASSYGQGKNQPQHF
TGTGCCAGCAGCTACGGACAGGGCAAAAATCAGCCCCAGCATTTT
>.|TRBV5-1|TRBJ2-3|.
CASSSRGQKDTQYF
TGCGCCAGCAGCTCGCGGGGACAGAAAGATACGCAGTATTTT
>.|TRBV24-1|TRBJ2-3|.
CATSDRHTQYF
TGTGCCACCAGTGATAGGCATACGCAGTATTTT
>TRBD1|TRBV6-5|TRBJ2-7|.
CASGTGVYEQYF
TGTGCCAGCGGGACAGGGGTCTACGAGCAGTACTTC
>.|TRBV2|TRBJ2-5|.
CASSYSGEETQYF
TGTGCCAGCAGTTACTCCGGGGAAGAGACCCAGTACTTC
>.|TRBV18|TRBJ2-7|.
CASSPDSYEQYF
TGTGCCAGCTCACCAGACAGCTACGAGCAGTACTTC
>.|TRBV21-1|TRBJ2-4|.
CASSKVSTGGAKNIQYF
TGTGCCAGCAGCAAAGTTTCGACAGGTGGGGCCAAAAACATTCAGTACTTC
>TRBD1|TRBV19|TRBJ1-5|once
CASSIDAGTGTLYSNQPQHF
TGTGCCAGTAGTATAGACGCCGGGACAGGGACTCTTTATAGCAATCAGCCCCAGCATTTT
>TRBD1|TRBV5-1|TRBJ2-2|.
CASSFRDRTTGELFF
TGCGCCAGCAGCTTTCGGGACAGGACCACCGGGGAGCTGTTTTTT
>TRBD2|TRBV19|TRBJ2-1|.
CASSLPLAGGSYNEQFF
TGTGCCAGTAGTCTCCCGCTAGCGGGAGGCTCCTACAATGAGCAGTTCTTC
>.|TRBV9|TRBJ1-2|.
CASSRDTRHGYTF
TGTGCCAGCAGCCGGGACACGAGACATGGCTACACCTTC
>.|TRBV10-3|TRBJ2-1|.
CAISEFTRGSEDEQFF
TGTGCCATCAGTGAGTTTACCAGGGGTAGCGAGGATGAGCAGTTCTTC
>TRBD2|TRBV6-5|TRBJ2-1|.
CASSAGTSDPFF
TGTGCCAGCAGCGCAGGGACTAGCGACCCGTTCTTC
>.|TRBV2|TRBJ1-1|.
CASSEAGNTEAFF
TGTGCCAGCAGTGAAGCGGGAAACACTGAAGCTTTCTTT
>TRBD1|TRBV19|TRBJ1-6|once
CASRQQGTYNSPLHF
TGTGCCAGTAGACAACAGGGGACCTATAATTCACCCCTCCACTTT
>TRBD2|TRBV7-2|TRBJ2-4|.
CASSFGGVKNIQYF
TGTGCCAGCAGCTTCGGGGGGGTCAAAAACATTCAGTACTTC
>.|TRBV18|TRBJ1-5|.
CASSPAGNQPQHF
TGTGCCAGCTCACCGGCGGGGAATCAGCCCCAGCATTTT
>.|TRBV3-1/TRBV3-2|TRBJ2-7|.
CASRGAYEQYF
TGTGCCAGCAGGGGAGCCTACGAGCAGTACTTC
>.|TRBV6-1|TRBJ2-6|once
CASSDWGRGANVLTF
TGTGCCAGCAGTGATTGGGGTAGAGGGGCCAACGTCCTGACTTTC